The 16 T cell receptor beta chains listed next were all sequenced from one sample in a study of vaccination and CD4 T cells after COVID-19. These receptors' targets are unknown. Oncomine TCR Beta short-read sequencing was applied to DNA from cultured CD4+ T cells. From the PCR reads, TCRdb called clonotypes with MiXCR, one entry per CDR3 protein. This table has about 9,500 distinct CDR3 sequences, 48% appearing once. The treatment: roughly 11-day PBMC culture with coronavirus spike peptide pools or control peptides (ViraFEST assay). CD4+ T lymphocytes from the unexposed donor were collected before the COVID-19 pandemic (2011-2018). Input material: CD4+ T cells from blood, cultured in vitro. Source of these receptors: a human donor in good health.

The chain links TRBV6-2 or TRBV6-3 to TRBJ1-1; the D gene is possibly TRBD1 (6 bases). The CDR3 spans 15 residues. V shed 6 bases and J shed 1 base, with 15 bases lying between them. The germline V gene has CDR1 MNHEY and CDR2 SVGEGT. The CDR3: CASSSFVRGNTEAFF. CDR3 nucleotides: TGTGCCAGCAGCTCCTTCGTCAGGGGGAACACTGAAGCTTTCTTT.

This clonotype showed up just a few times. The chain recombines TRBV11-2 with TRBJ2-3; D is undetermined. V was shortened by 1 base and J by 6 bases, with 5 bases between the two germline ends. Germline CDR1 reads SGHAT; CDR2 reads FQNNGV. The CDR3 spans 12 residues. The CDR3 DNA reads as TGTGCCAGCAGCTTAGTTGGGGATACGCAGTATTTT. It is translated as CASSLVGDTQYF.

The chain combines TRBV4-2 with TRBJ1-5; D possibly corresponds to TRBD1 (6 bases). This CDR3 is built from 16 residues. Looked up from germline, CDR1 is LGHNA and CDR2 is YNFKEQ. Trimming took 1 base from V and 0 from J, leaving 10 bases between them. The CDR3 is CASSQVGAGSNQPQHF. DNA for the CDR3: TGTGCCAGCAGCCAAGTGGGGGCGGGTAGCAATCAGCCCCAGCATTTT.

This chain joins TRBV7-2 and TRBJ2-7; 12 bases match TRBD2. CDR1 SGHTA and CDR2 FQGNSA come from the germline V gene. The CDR3 is 18 residues long. Trimming at V came to 5 bases and at J to 4 bases, leaving 15 bases not matched to a gene. In DNA form, the CDR3 reads TGTGCCAGCAGCCCTAAACCGGGACTAGCGGGTAAGACATACGAGCAGTACTTC. It translates to CASSPKPGLAGKTYEQYF.

The chain links TRBV24-1 to TRBJ1-2, with D perhaps TRBD1 (6 bases). Trimming removed 3 bases at V and 8 bases at J, with 12 bases between. The CDR3 length is 13 residues. Germline V gene lookup returns CDR1 KGHDR and CDR2 SFDVKD. DNA for the CDR3: TGTGCCACCAGTGATAAACAGGGTCGGGGCTACACCTTC. It encodes CATSDKQGRGYTF.

There are a few counts of this clonotype. V and J are TRBV6-5 and TRBJ2-1; 10 bases are a match to TRBD2. The CDR3 extends over 19 amino acids. With V trimmed by 4 bases and J by 0 bases, 12 bases remained unmatched. Germline V lookup: CDR1 MNHEY, CDR2 SVGAGI. CDR3 bases: TGTGCCAGCAGTTTGGCCCCGGGACTAGCGTTTAGCTCCTACAATGAGCAGTTCTTC. It codes for CASSLAPGLAFSSYNEQFF.

Note on this clonotype: At one end the junction does not follow the germline gene, possibly because of a read error. This rearrangement joins TRBV2 to TRBJ1-5; D gene unclear. Germline V gives CDR1 SNHLY, CDR2 FYNNEI. This CDR3 contains 15 residues. The DNA for the CDR3 is TGTGCCAGCAGGCCAGGTGAGAATAGCGATCAGCCCCAGCATTTT. Translated, it gives CASRPGENSDQPQHF.

V and J are TRBV5-1 and TRBJ1-1; D is perhaps TRBD1 (6 bases). The CDR3 consists of 16 residues. With 2 bases removed from V and 4 bases from J, the gap between germline ends came to 18 bases. CDR1 and CDR2 (germline): SGHRS, YFSETQ. The CDR3 DNA follows: TGCGCCAGCAGCTTAGGGGGGGCCCGGGTGGGCACTGAAGCTTTCTTT. Amino acid sequence: CASSLGGARVGTEAFF.

The chain employs TRBV11-1 and TRBJ2-1, with 7 bases identical to TRBD1. The V gene end was trimmed by 5 bases and the J gene end by 7 bases; junction bases not matched to a gene: 5. The CDR3 has 13 residues. Germline V gives CDR1 SGHAT, CDR2 FQDESV (reference sequence). CDR3 protein: CASSPDRANEQFF. In DNA form, the CDR3 reads TGTGCCAGCAGCCCCGACAGGGCGAATGAGCAGTTCTTC.

This clonotype was seen a few times. An end of the junction differs from the germline gene, which may be a read error. The chain joins TRBV6-1 to TRBJ1-5, with D hard to call. Per the germline V gene, CDR1 is MNHNS and CDR2 is SASEGT. The CDR3 totals 14 residues. The CDR3 nucleotides are TGTGCCAGCAGGGAAGGCCTTAGCAATCAGCCCCAGCATTTT. This translates into CASREGLSNQPQHF.

As regards this clonotype: The germline gene is not matched at one end of the junction; a read error may be the cause. The chain employs TRBV7-9 and TRBJ1-4; D might be TRBD1 (6 bases). Germline V gene lookup returns CDR1 SEHNR and CDR2 FQNEAQ (reference sequence). The CDR3 has 17 residues. Here the CDR3 DNA reads TGTGCCAGCAGCGGTTCCAGGGGAAGGGCGGTTAATGAAAAACTGGTTTTT. Amino acid sequence: CASSGSRGRAVNEKLVF.

This clonotype was picked up a small number of times. The chain couples TRBV7-6 to TRBJ1-1; 7 bases are shared with TRBD1. Germline lookup yields CDR1 SGHVS and CDR2 FNYEAQ. The CDR3 loop spans 17 amino acids. The J segment lost 4 bases and the V segment lost 2 bases, leaving 13 bases of the junction unmatched. The CDR3 coding sequence is TGTGCCAGCAGCTTAAGCCCCTCAGGGGGGGCCAGCACTGAAGCTTTCTTT. Translated: CASSLSPSGGASTEAFF.

The chain uses TRBV9 and TRBJ1-6; D gene ambiguous. This CDR3 contains 15 residues. The ends were cut back, 3 bases at V and 7 bases at J, with 14 bases in the middle. The germline CDR1 and CDR2 sequences are SGDLS and YYNGEE. The CDR3 here is CASSALQSSNSPLHF. The CDR3 nucleotides are TGTGCCAGCAGCGCCTTACAGAGCTCCAATTCACCCCTCCACTTT. The variable domain in full, with the rest retrieved from reference TRBV9 and TRBJ1-6, is DSGVTQTPKHLITATGQRVTLRCSPRSGDLSVYWYQQSLDQGLQFLIQYYNGEERAKGNILERFSAQQFPDLHSELNLSSLELGDSALYFCASSALQSSNSPLHFGNGTRLTVT.

The gene calls are TRBV2 and TRBJ1-5; 9 nucleotides agree with TRBD1. The V and J ends lost 5 bases and 4 bases, in that order; junction bases with no gene match: 3. Germline CDR1 SNHLY, CDR2 FYNNEI. This CDR3 region has 14 residues. DNA of the CDR3: TGTGCCAGCAGTTTGACAGGGGGTAATCAGCCCCAGCATTTT. Protein sequence: CASSLTGGNQPQHF.

This rearrangement joins TRBV30 to TRBJ2-7; D may be TRBD1 or TRBD2 (5 bases each). V was cut by 3 bases and J by 4 bases, with 13 bases left in between. Germline CDR1 is GTSNPN and CDR2 is SVGIG (reference sequence). The CDR3 is 13 amino acids. The CDR3: CAWSPPGRYEQYF. DNA for the CDR3: TGTGCCTGGAGCCCACCGGGGCGGTACGAGCAGTACTTC.

The chain carries TRBV2 and TRBJ2-7, with D hard to call. Between the trimmed V and J ends, which lost 3 bases and 4 bases, there was a span of 16 bases. Germline V gene data show CDR1 as SNHLY and CDR2 as FYNNEI. This CDR3 region has 15 residues. The CDR3 loop reads CASSDPISVSYEQYF. Written as DNA, the CDR3 is TGTGCCAGCAGTGATCCCATTTCGGTTTCGTACGAGCAGTACTTC. Using reference TRBV2 and TRBJ2-7 for the parts outside the CDR3, the full variable domain is EPEVTQTPSHQVTQMGQEVILRCVPISNHLYFYWYRQILGQKVEFLVSFYNNEISEKSEIFDDQFSVERPDGSNFTLKIRSTKLEDSAMYFCASSDPISVSYEQYFGPGTRLTVT.